This T cell receptor (beta chain) was sequenced for a study of T cell responses to AZD1222 COVID-19 vaccine. Study results and caveats: CD4 TCRs linked to vaccination spanned spike, dominating at 160-218 and 743-854. The study reported that nearly half of spike-specific TCRs target unmutated variant regions. Breadth and depth of Spike-specific TCRs rose after two AZD1222 doses. Baseline seropositivity occurred in only a handful of AZD1222 recipients.

Comments on this clone: Its antigen remains unknown.

The repertoire was sequenced with immunoSEQ multiplex PCR; TCRdb's copy has only in-frame clones and lacks some. In the table there are 170,000 or so clones, around 88% of which are singletons. The V segment lost 3 bases and the J segment 9 bases; nucleotides outside the gene matches: 19. The CDR3 consists of 19 residues. CDR1 and CDR2 from the germline V gene are SGHDN and FVKESK. This chain connects TRBV14 to TRBJ2-1; 11 nucleotides match TRBD2. The receptor was isolated from an adult who received the AZD1222 COVID-19 vaccine. The material was peripheral blood, obtained 28 days after the second AZD1222 dose. This CDR3 is CASSHLTSGVVRHSGEQFF. The CDR3 DNA sequence: TGTGCCAGCAGCCACCTGACTAGCGGGGTCGTCCGTCATAGTGGTGAGCAGTTCTTC.